The T cell receptor beta chain described here comes from a study of control samples from healthy donors and cancer patients. Produced via immunoSEQ multiplex PCR; TCRdb's table is partial and in-frame only. Of about 75,000 clones detected, around 95% appear once; the ten largest clones hold 6% to 8%. This CDR3 has 15 residues. The V gene lost 3 bases and the J gene lost 6 bases, with 17 bases spanning the gap. Germline V CDR1 and CDR2: MNHEY, SVGEGT. J is TRBJ1-1 and V is TRBV6-2 or TRBV6-3; D is possibly TRBD1 (5 bases). This clonotype was sampled from a woman aged 40 to 50 in good health. The sequenced material came from blood. DNA of the CDR3: TGTGCCAGCAGTTATAGGGGCAGAAAGTTAGCTGAAGCTTTCTTT. It codes for CASSYRGRKLAEAFF.